The sequence of this T cell receptor beta chain was determined in a study of blood T cell repertoires in COVID-19 (dated by TCRdb to the early 2020s). Notes on the research overall: The collaborator samples originated in the United States, Italy and Spain and spanned the acute and convalescent phases of COVID-19. The material from the prospective study consisted of cDNA or gDNA derived from T cells, B-cell-depleted T cells, or PBMCs. Deeply sampled blood TCRbeta repertoires from subjects exposed to, actively infected with, or recovered from COVID-19 were included in the dataset. A freely available public database, intended as a resource for researchers studying the immune response to SARS-CoV-2, is where the repertoires were released. Samples came from the ongoing ImmuneRACE study (first 160 participants) plus 1,254 subjects from 6 global collaborators. The sample metadata nearly always contained a de-identified subject ID, COVID-19 status, age in years and sex. HLA class I and class II types, where available, came from metadata supplied by the sample provider rather than from assay-based typing.

Overall study outcomes, separate from this receptor: Clinical and demographic metadata were provided uncurated, with the amount varying by source and participant.

The immunoSEQ Assay, a bias-controlled multiplex PCR, was used to amplify TCRbeta CDR3 regions from genomic DNA. In the source study's methods: The number of nucleated cells in each sample was estimated from the amplification of reference gene primers within the assay. Sequence reads were collapsed and filtered to measure the absolute abundance of every unique TCRbeta CDR3 rearrangement. Productive Simpson clonality was computed per sample as the square root of Simpson's diversity index over productive rearrangements. TCRdb obtained this table from immuneACCESS and retained in-frame rearrangements with V and J assigned. These tables miss some clones; where compared with another copy, unresolved V genes account for less than half of the shortfall, and the remainder is unexplained. V and J calls and clone size follow that table, whereas D and trimming were derived from the DNA. The sample contains a few hundred thousand clones, over 75% of them found a single time. The ten largest clones take up around 7.8% of the sample.

On this clone: Its specific antigen is unknown. Per-nucleotide qualities are absent, and no much larger clonotype sits a single base away.

The CDR3 goes from the cysteine to the phenylalanine over 16 residues. Of the read, only the CDR3 DNA is kept; its 48 bases are in frame from base 1. Trimmed from V: 3 bases; trimmed from J: 2 bases; junction bases lacking a gene match: 6. The germline V gene yields MDHEN for CDR1 and SYDVKM for CDR2. Samples from volunteer blood donors who had recovered from COVID-19 were contributed by a second Seattle source. The collaborating institutions used their own protocols to collect whole blood in K2EDTA tubes. For TCRbeta analysis, collaborators shipped samples as frozen whole blood, isolated PBMCs, or DNA extracted from either of those sample types.

The receptor was isolated from a woman in her fifties or sixties who had recovered from COVID-19. The V gene is TRBV28 and the J gene is TRBJ2-3; 9 bases in the junction line up with TRBD1. The specimen was peripheral blood. For the CDR3, the sequence is CASSFSYRGHTDTQYF. At the DNA level, the sequence is TGTGCCAGCAGTTTTAGTTACAGGGGGCACACAGATACGCAGTATTTT.